The TCR beta chain under discussion was sequenced for a study of T cells in Graves' hyperthyroidism and ophthalmopathy. As regards this clonotype: The target antigen is unknown.

Study-level points and caveats: The model identified upcoming ophthalmopathy a median approximately 6.4 months ahead of onset.

Hyperthyroidism in the patients, aged 18 to 65, was newly diagnosed and under 2 months in duration. RNA transcripts gave rise to amplified TCR beta CDR3 regions. HTBI primers were the set used in a first-round RT-PCR of the TCR CDR3. TCRdb fed the multiplex PCR reads into MiXCR, producing one record per CDR3 protein. The profile shows around 760,000 distinct CDR3 sequences, about a third of them singletons. Specimen: blood. This clonotype was obtained from a woman between 35 and 50 years old with Graves' hyperthyroidism.

This CDR3 is CATSSLAYRTDTQYF. CDR3 sequence (DNA): TGTGCCACCAGCTCCCTAGCTTATCGCACAGATACGCAGTATTTT. V and J are TRBV15 and TRBJ2-3; possible D gene TRBD2, 5 bases. Germline assignment: CDR1 LNHNV and CDR2 YYDKDF (reference sequence). Trimming took 5 bases from V and 1 from J, leaving 13 bases between them. The CDR3 has 15 residues.